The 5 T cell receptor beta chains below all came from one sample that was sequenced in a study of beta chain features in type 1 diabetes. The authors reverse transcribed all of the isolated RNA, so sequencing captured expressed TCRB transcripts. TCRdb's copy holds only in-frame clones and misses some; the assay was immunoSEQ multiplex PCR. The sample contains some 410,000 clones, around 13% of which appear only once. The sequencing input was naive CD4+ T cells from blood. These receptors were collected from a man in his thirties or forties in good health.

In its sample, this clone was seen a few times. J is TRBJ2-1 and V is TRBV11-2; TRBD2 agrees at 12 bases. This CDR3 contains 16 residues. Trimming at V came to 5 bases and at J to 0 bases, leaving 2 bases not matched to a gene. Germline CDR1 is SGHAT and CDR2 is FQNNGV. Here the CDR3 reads CASSRTSGVSYNEQFF. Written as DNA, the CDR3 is TGTGCCAGCAGCAGGACTAGCGGGGTCTCCTACAATGAGCAGTTCTTC.

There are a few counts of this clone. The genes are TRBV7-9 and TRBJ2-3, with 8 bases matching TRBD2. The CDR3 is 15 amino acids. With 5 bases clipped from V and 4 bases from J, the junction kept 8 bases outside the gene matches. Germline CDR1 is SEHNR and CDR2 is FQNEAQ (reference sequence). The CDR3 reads CASSQGLGNADTQYF. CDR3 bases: TGTGCCAGCAGCCAGGGACTAGGGAACGCAGATACGCAGTATTTT.

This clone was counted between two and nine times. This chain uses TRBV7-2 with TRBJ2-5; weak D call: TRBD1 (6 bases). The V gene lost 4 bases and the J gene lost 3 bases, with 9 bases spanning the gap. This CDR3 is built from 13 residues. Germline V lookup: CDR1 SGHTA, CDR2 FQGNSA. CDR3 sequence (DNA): TGTGCCAGCAGCTCCCACAGGGAAGAGACCCAGTACTTC. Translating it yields CASSSHREETQYF.

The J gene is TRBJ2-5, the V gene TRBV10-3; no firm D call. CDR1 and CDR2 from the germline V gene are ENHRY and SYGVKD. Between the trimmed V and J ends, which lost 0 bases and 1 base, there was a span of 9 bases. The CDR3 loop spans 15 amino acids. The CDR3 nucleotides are TGTGCCATCAGTGAGTCGAAGGCGACCCAAGAGACCCAGTACTTC. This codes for CAISESKATQETQYF.

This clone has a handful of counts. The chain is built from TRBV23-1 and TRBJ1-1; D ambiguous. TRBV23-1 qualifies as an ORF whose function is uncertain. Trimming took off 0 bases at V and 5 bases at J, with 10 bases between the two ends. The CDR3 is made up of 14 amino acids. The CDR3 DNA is TGCGCCAGCAGTCAATCCTGGGAAAAAACTGAAGCTTTCTTT. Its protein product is CASSQSWEKTEAFF.